This entry lists 21 T cell receptor beta chains sequenced from one sample in a study of beta chain features in type 1 diabetes. Study-level results: Shorter TCRB CDR3s, moderately but significantly so, were found in Type 1 diabetes patients in all four CD4+ subsets.

These receptors have no identified antigens. Reverse transcribing all isolated RNA meant expressed TCRB transcripts were sequenced. Libraries were prepared by immunoSEQ multiplex PCR; TCRdb keeps only in-frame clonotypes and omits some of them. Of more than 250,000 clones in the sample, roughly 15% were seen once. Sequencing used naive CD4+ T cells from blood. Receptor source: a man between 18 and 35 years old with type 1 diabetes.

In this sample, this clone turned up a few times. The CDR3 here is CASSLSQGVDEQYF. As DNA, the CDR3 is TGCGCCAGCAGCTTGTCACAGGGGGTAGACGAGCAGTACTTC. The chain recombines TRBV5-1 with TRBJ2-7, with 8 bases lining up with TRBD1. V dropped 1 base and J dropped 5; count of bases not matched to a gene: 5. This CDR3 is 14 amino acids long. Germline CDR1 and CDR2: SGHRS and YFSETQ.

This clone turned up a few times. The chain couples TRBV18 to TRBJ1-5; no clear D. The CDR3 consists of 12 residues. Per germline, CDR1 KGHSH and CDR2 LQKENI. V was cut by 4 bases and J by 3 bases, with 4 bases left in between. CDR3 bases: TGTGCCAGCTCACTCTACAATCAGCCCCAGCATTTT. This gives the protein CASSLYNQPQHF.

V and J are TRBV11-1 and TRBJ2-3; 10 nucleotides match TRBD2. Germline V lookup: CDR1 SGHAT, CDR2 FQDESV (reference sequence). The CDR3 totals 15 residues. V was pared by 3 bases and J by 2 bases, with 2 bases of the junction left unmatched. CDR3 sequence (DNA): TGTGCCAGCAGCTTCGGACTAGCGGTCACAGATACGCAGTATTTT. This sequence encodes CASSFGLAVTDTQYF. Combining the CDR3 with reference TRBV11-1 and TRBJ2-3 gives the whole variable domain EAEVAQSPRYKITEKSQAVAFWCDPISGHATLYWYRQILGQGPELLVQFQDESVVDDSQLPKDRFSAERLKGVDSTLKIQPAELGDSAMYLCASSFGLAVTDTQYFGPGTRLTVL.

The table lists this clone with a few counts. The V call is TRBV28, the J call TRBJ1-1, with a weak D call TRBD1 (5 bases). Germline values: CDR1 MDHEN, CDR2 SYDVKM. Trimming shortened V by 7 bases and J by 6 bases, and 9 bases separated the two germline ends. The CDR3 is 11 residues long. CDR3 DNA sequence: TGTGCCAGCATCGGGGGACCTGAAGCTTTCTTT. Amino acids: CASIGGPEAFF. The variable domain in full, with the rest retrieved from reference TRBV28 and TRBJ1-1, is DVKVTQSSRYLVKRTGEKVFLECVQDMDHENMFWYRQDPGLGLRLIYFSYDVKMKEKGDIPEGYSVSREKKERFSLILESASTNQTSMYLCASIGGPEAFFGQGTRLTVV.

This clone showed up just a few times. The genes are TRBV28 and TRBJ1-5; 11 bases fit TRBD1. V was clipped by 5 bases and J by 4 bases; unmatched bases: 7. This CDR3 is 16 amino acids long. Germline loops: CDR1 MDHEN, CDR2 SYDVKM. The CDR3 DNA follows: TGTGCCAGCAGTCAGCCGGGGACAGGGGGTAATCAGCCCCAGCATTTT. Protein: CASSQPGTGGNQPQHF.

This clone was seen more than once but under ten times. The chain carries TRBV7-2 and TRBJ2-3; 10 nucleotides agree with TRBD1. This CDR3 contains 14 residues. CDR1 SGHTA and CDR2 FQGNSA come from the germline V gene. J was trimmed by 4 bases and V by 5 bases; bases with no gene match: 3. The CDR3 reads CASSPDRGADTQYF. Here the CDR3 DNA reads TGTGCCAGCAGCCCGGACAGGGGGGCAGATACGCAGTATTTT.

A few counts support this clone. The J gene is TRBJ2-5, the V gene TRBV19; the D gene is possibly TRBD2 (5 bases). The CDR3 consists of 14 residues. Trimming took off 5 bases at V and 1 base at J, with 11 bases between the two ends. Per the germline V gene, CDR1 is LNHDA and CDR2 is SQIVND (reference sequence). CDR3 sequence: CASSLSGSQETQYF. Written as DNA, the CDR3 is TGTGCCAGTAGTCTTTCGGGAAGCCAAGAGACCCAGTACTTC.

The chain is built from TRBV28 and TRBJ2-2, with D possibly matching TRBD1 (6 bases). V lost 6 bases and J lost 5, with 10 bases in between. CDR1 is MDHEN, CDR2 SYDVKM, per germline. The CDR3 loop spans 13 amino acids. The CDR3 coding sequence is TGTGCCAGCAGGGACAGTTATACCGGGGAGCTGTTTTTT. Translated: CASRDSYTGELFF.

This clone occurred a few times. This sequence joins TRBV7-2 and TRBJ2-3; TRBD2 agrees at 11 bases. CDR3 length: 16 amino acids. With V trimmed by 5 bases and J by 1 base, 5 bases remained unmatched. Looked up from germline, CDR1 is SGHTA and CDR2 is FQGNSA. The CDR3 loop is CASSPPGLAGTDTQYF. The CDR3 DNA sequence: TGTGCCAGCAGCCCGCCGGGACTAGCGGGCACAGATACGCAGTATTTT.

This clone was recorded a few times. The V call is TRBV4-1, the J call TRBJ2-2; TRBD1 might be the D (5 bases). From germline, CDR1 is MGHRA and CDR2 YSYEKL. The V gene lost 0 bases and the J gene lost 7 bases, with 12 bases spanning the gap. The CDR3 is 15 residues long. The CDR3 protein is CASSQEERGLGELFF. The CDR3 bases are TGCGCCAGCAGCCAAGAAGAAAGGGGTCTCGGGGAGCTGTTTTTT.

V and J are TRBV7-6 and TRBJ2-7; 9 bases align to TRBD2. From germline, CDR1 is SGHVS and CDR2 FNYEAQ. V lost 0 bases and J lost 8; bases outside the gene matches: 14. CDR3 length: 17 amino acids. The CDR3 region has the DNA TGTGCCAGCAGCTTAGCGGCTAGCGGGATTCTCTCGTACAAGCAGTACTTC. It is translated as CASSLAASGILSYKQYF.

This chain uses TRBV4-1 with TRBJ2-5; TRBD1 agrees at 7 bases. V was pared by 3 bases and J by 3 bases, with 1 base of the junction left unmatched. CDR3 length equals 13 residues. Germline V gene data show CDR1 as MGHRA and CDR2 as YSYEKL. The CDR3 DNA sequence: TGCGCCAGCAGCCAGCAGGGGGAAGAGACCCAGTACTTC. Protein: CASSQQGEETQYF.

The CDR3 protein is CASSRSGLINQYF. In DNA form, the CDR3 reads TGTGCCAGCAGCAGATCGGGACTGATTAACCAGTACTTC. The V and J genes are TRBV14 and TRBJ2-5; TRBD2 might be the D (6 bases). Germline loops: CDR1 SGHDN, CDR2 FVKESK. This CDR3 has 13 residues. Trimming pared 5 bases from V and 10 bases from J, leaving 17 bases between.

This clone was observed a handful of times. Other nucleotide sequences in the sample specify the same CDR3. J is TRBJ2-1 and V is TRBV11-2, with D maybe TRBD1 (5 bases). The V end was cut by 1 base, the J end by 0 bases, with 7 bases between. Germline lookup yields CDR1 SGHAT and CDR2 FQNNGV. The CDR3 contains 15 residues. CDR3 protein: CASSLGQGSYNEQFF. CDR3 bases: TGTGCCAGCAGCTTAGGGCAGGGCTCCTACAATGAGCAGTTCTTC. Using reference TRBV11-2 and TRBJ2-1 for the parts outside the CDR3, the full variable domain is EAGVAQSPRYKIIEKRQSVAFWCNPISGHATLYWYQQILGQGPKLLIQFQNNGVVDDSQLPKDRFSAERLKGVDSTLKIQPAKLEDSAVYLCASSLGQGSYNEQFFGPGTRLTVL.

In its sample, this clone was seen a few times. The sample contains more than one DNA sequence encoding this CDR3. This chain joins TRBV5-1 and TRBJ2-3; 7 nucleotides match TRBD2. The CDR3 is made up of 16 amino acids. The germline gives CDR1 SGHRS, CDR2 YFSETQ. V was clipped by 0 bases and J by 0 bases; unmatched bases: 4. The CDR3 DNA reads as TGCGCCAGCAGCTTGGGCCTAGCGGACAGCACAGATACGCAGTATTTT. Amino acid sequence: CASSLGLADSTDTQYF. Complete variable domain (other parts from reference TRBV5-1 and TRBJ2-3): KAGVTQTPRYLIKTRGQQVTLSCSPISGHRSVSWYQQTPGQGLQFLFEYFSETQRNKGNFPGRFSGRQFSNSRSEMNVSTLELGDSALYLCASSLGLADSTDTQYFGPGTRLTVL.

V is TRBV30 and J is TRBJ2-5; 7 nucleotides line up with TRBD2. Germline V gene sequence: CDR1 GTSNPN, CDR2 SVGIG (reference sequence). The V segment lost 6 bases and the J segment 4 bases; nucleotides outside the gene matches: 5. CDR3 size: 12 residues. The CDR3 region is CACGGGGETQYF. The CDR3 bases are TGTGCCTGTGGCGGCGGGGGAGAGACCCAGTACTTC. Based on the CDR3 plus reference TRBV30 and TRBJ2-5, the full variable domain is SQTIHQWPATLVQPVGSPLSLECTVEGTSNPNLYWYRQAAGRGLQLLFYSVGIGQISSEVPQNLSASRPQDRQFILSSKKLLLSDSGFYLCACGGGGETQYFGPGTRLLVL.

This clone was seen only a few times. V gene TRBV18 combines with J gene TRBJ2-2; maybe TRBD2 (6 bases). Germline V gene lookup returns CDR1 KGHSH and CDR2 LQKENI. This CDR3 contains 16 residues. Trimming stripped 1 base from V and 3 bases from J, with 12 bases between. CDR3 loop: CASSPRIADYTGELFF. The CDR3 bases are TGTGCCAGCTCACCACGAATAGCGGACTACACCGGGGAGCTGTTTTTT.

This clone was counted a few times. J is TRBJ2-5 and V is TRBV5-1; D remains ambiguous. The CDR3 is made up of 11 amino acids. V was shortened by 7 bases and J by 5 bases, with 9 bases between the two germline ends. Looked up from germline, CDR1 is SGHRS and CDR2 is YFSETQ. In nucleotides, the CDR3 is TGCGCCAGCCACGACTGGGAGACCCAGTACTTC. Translated, it gives CASHDWETQYF.

The chain uses TRBV28 and TRBJ1-5; 8 bases fit TRBD1. The CDR3 consists of 16 residues. Germline V lookup: CDR1 MDHEN, CDR2 SYDVKM. Germline trimming cut 6 bases from V and 7 bases from J; bases unmatched to any gene: 14. The CDR3: CASSYPSDRARQPQHF. The CDR3 DNA sequence: TGTGCCAGCAGCTACCCCTCGGACAGGGCTCGGCAGCCCCAGCATTTT. Filled out from reference TRBV28 and TRBJ1-5, the complete variable domain reads DVKVTQSSRYLVKRTGEKVFLECVQDMDHENMFWYRQDPGLGLRLIYFSYDVKMKEKGDIPEGYSVSREKKERFSLILESASTNQTSMYLCASSYPSDRARQPQHFGDGTRLSIL.

This clone was detected only a few times. The chain employs TRBV28 and TRBJ2-5, with TRBD1 matching 9 bases. Germline V lookup: CDR1 MDHEN, CDR2 SYDVKM. V gave up 5 bases and J gave up 3 bases; unmatched junction bases: 10. The length of the CDR3 is 16 residues. The CDR3 sequence is CASSNYRGHREETQYF. The CDR3 DNA reads as TGTGCCAGCAGTAACTACAGGGGGCATAGGGAAGAGACCCAGTACTTC.

The rearrangement uses TRBV7-9 and TRBJ2-1; 11 nucleotides align to TRBD2. Trimming took 3 bases from V and 6 from J; bases not matched to a gene: 4. CDR3 length: 15 residues. Looked up from germline, CDR1 is SEHNR and CDR2 is FQNEAQ (reference sequence). This CDR3 reads CASSFIAGGPNEQFF. The DNA for the CDR3 is TGTGCCAGCAGCTTTATAGCGGGAGGGCCCAATGAGCAGTTCTTC.